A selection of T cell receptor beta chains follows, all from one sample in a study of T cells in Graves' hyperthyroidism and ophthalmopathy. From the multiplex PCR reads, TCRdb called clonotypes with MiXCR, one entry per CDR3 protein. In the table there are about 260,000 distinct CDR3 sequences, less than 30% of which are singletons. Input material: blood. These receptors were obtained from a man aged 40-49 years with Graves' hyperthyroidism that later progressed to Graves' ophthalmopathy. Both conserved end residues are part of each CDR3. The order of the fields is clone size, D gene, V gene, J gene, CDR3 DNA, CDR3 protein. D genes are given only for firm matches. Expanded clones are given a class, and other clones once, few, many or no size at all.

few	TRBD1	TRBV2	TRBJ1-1	TGTGCCAGCAGTGAACGGCCCCCGGGACAGGGAGGGGACACTGAAGCTTTCTTT	CASSERPPGQGGDTEAFF
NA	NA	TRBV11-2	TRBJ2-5	TGTGCCAGCAGCTCCCCCAGAAGGGGGTATATTGAAGAGACCCAGTACTTC	CASSSPRRGYIEETQYF
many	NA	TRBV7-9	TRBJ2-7	TGTGCCAGCAGCCCCGGTCCGAACGAGCAGTACTTC	CASSPGPNEQYF
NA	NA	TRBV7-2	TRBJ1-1	TGTGCCAGCAGCTCCAACAGGGCCGAAACTGAAGCTTTCTTT	CASSSNRAETEAFF
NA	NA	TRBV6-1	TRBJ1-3	TGTGCCAGCAGCCGGACAGTGACTGGAAACACCATATATTTT	CASSRTVTGNTIYF
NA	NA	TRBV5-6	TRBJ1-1	TGTGCCAGCAGGGGGGACATTACGAACACTGAAGCTTTCTTT	CASRGDITNTEAFF
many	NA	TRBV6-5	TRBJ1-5	TGTGCCAGCAGTTTTGGCAGGGACGGCAATCAGCCCCAGCATTTT	CASSFGRDGNQPQHF
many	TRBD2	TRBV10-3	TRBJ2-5	TGTGCCACGGGACTAGCGGGAGGAGAGACCCAGTACTTC	CATGLAGGETQYF
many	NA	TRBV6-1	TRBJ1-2	TGTGCCAGCAGTGAAAACCAAGTTGGTGGCTACACCTTC	CASSENQVGGYTF
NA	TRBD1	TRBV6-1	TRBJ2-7	TGTGCCAGCAGCAGACAGGGGGAGGTCTACGAGCAGTACTTC	CASSRQGEVYEQYF
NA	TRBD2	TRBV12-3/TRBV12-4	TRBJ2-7	TGTGCCAGCAGTCCCGGGACTAGCGGGACTTTTGAGCAGTACTTC	CASSPGTSGTFEQYF
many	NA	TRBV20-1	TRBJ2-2	TGCAGTGCTAGAGTGGGAAGGCACGCGAACACCGGGGAGCTGTTTTTT	CSARVGRHANTGELFF
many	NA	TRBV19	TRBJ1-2	TGTGCCAGTAGTATCGGTTTCGCGGGGGAGGGCCTCTATGGCTACACCTTC	CASSIGFAGEGLYGYTF
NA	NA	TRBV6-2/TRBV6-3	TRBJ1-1	TGTGCCAGCAGCCAACAGACAAACACTGAAGCTTTCTTT	CASSQQTNTEAFF
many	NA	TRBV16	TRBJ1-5	TGTGCCAGCAGCCAATCTAGCGCGGGGAGCAATCAGCCCCAGCATTTT	CASSQSSAGSNQPQHF
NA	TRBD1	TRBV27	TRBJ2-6	TGTGCCAGCAGTTACAGGACAGGGGGTTCCTCTGGGGCCAACGTCCTGACTTTC	CASSYRTGGSSGANVLTF
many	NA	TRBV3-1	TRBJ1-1	TGTGCCAGCAGCCGCAGCGGAAGGAACACTGAAGCTTTCTTT	CASSRSGRNTEAFF
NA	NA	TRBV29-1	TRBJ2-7	TGCAGCGTTGCTTCCGTGACAGGCTCCTACGAGCAGTACTTC	CSVASVTGSYEQYF
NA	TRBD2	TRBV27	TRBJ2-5	TGTGCCAGCAGACACCCGGGACTAGCGGGGAGCGAAGAGACCCAGTACTTC	CASRHPGLAGSEETQYF
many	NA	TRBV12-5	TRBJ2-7	TGTGCTAGTGGTTTGGTACACGGACAGTCTTCCTACGAGCAGTACTTC	CASGLVHGQSSYEQYF
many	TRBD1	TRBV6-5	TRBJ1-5	TGTGCCAGCAGTCTACGACCGGGACAGGGTACTAATCAGCCCCAGCATTTT	CASSLRPGQGTNQPQHF
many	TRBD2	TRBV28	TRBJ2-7	TGTGCCAGCAGTTCCCCTGGACTAGCGGGAGGGACTAGAACCTACGAGCAGTACTTC	CASSSPGLAGGTRTYEQYF
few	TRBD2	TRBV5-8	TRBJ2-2	TGTGCCAGCAGCACCCGTGCGGGGGGCACCGGGGAGCTGTTTTTT	CASSTRAGGTGELFF
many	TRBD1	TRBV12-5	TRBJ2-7	TGTGCTAGTGCCCTCGGGACAGCTTCCTACGAGCAGTACTTC	CASALGTASYEQYF
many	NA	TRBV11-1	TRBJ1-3	TGTGCCAGCAGCACTGGGACGGGAAACTCTGGAAACACCATATATTTT	CASSTGTGNSGNTIYF
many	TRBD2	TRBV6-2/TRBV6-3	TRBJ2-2	TGTGCCAGCAGTCCCCTCGGACTAGCGGGAGGAAGAAGGGCCGGGGAGCTGTTTTTT	CASSPLGLAGGRRAGELFF
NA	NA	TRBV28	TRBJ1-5	TGTGCCAGCAGTTTTTGGGTTGGGAGTAGCAATCAGCCCCAGCATTTT	CASSFWVGSSNQPQHF
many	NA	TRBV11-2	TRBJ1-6	TGTGCCAGCAGCTTAGACCCGGGGGGATTTTCACCCCTCCACTTT	CASSLDPGGFSPLHF
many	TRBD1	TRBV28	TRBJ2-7	TGTGCCAGCTCTATCAGGGGGCGATACGAGCAGTACTTC	CASSIRGRYEQYF
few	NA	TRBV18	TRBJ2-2	TGTGCCAGCTCACCCGACCTGCGGGGAGCCGGGGAGCTGTTTTTT	CASSPDLRGAGELFF
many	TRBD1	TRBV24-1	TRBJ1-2	TGTGCCACCAGCGGACCCGGGACAGCTAACTATGGCTACACCTTC	CATSGPGTANYGYTF
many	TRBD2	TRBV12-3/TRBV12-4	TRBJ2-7	TGTGCCAGCAGTTGGGGACCCGTGGGACTAGCGGGAGCAGGGGAGCAGTACTTC	CASSWGPVGLAGAGEQYF
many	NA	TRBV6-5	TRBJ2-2	TGTGCCAGCAGTCCCATTACCGGGGAGCTGTTTTTT	CASSPITGELFF
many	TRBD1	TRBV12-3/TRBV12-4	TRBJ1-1	TGTGCCAGCAGTCCGTGGACAGGGGGCACTGAAGCTTTCTTT	CASSPWTGGTEAFF
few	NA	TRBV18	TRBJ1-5	TGTGCCAGCTCACCACCAGGGGTTAACAATCAGCCCCAGCATTTT	CASSPPGVNNQPQHF
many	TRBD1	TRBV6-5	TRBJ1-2	TGTGCCAGCAGTAACCGACAGGGGGCCGATGGCTACACCTTC	CASSNRQGADGYTF
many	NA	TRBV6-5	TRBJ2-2	TGTGCCAGCGCCACGAGGAGGACCGGGGAGCTGTTTTTT	CASATRRTGELFF
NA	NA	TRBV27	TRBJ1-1	TGTGCCAGCAGTTACAGGGAGGGTATCACTGAAGCTTTCTTT	CASSYREGITEAFF
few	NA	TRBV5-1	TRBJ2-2	TGCGCCAGCGAGAAAGGGGGGACCGGGGAGCTGTTTTTT	CASEKGGTGELFF
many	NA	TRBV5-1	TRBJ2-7	TGCGCCAACAGCAACAGCTACGAGCAGTACTTC	CANSNSYEQYF
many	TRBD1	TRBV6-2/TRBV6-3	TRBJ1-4	TGTGCCAGCAGACTAACAGGGGATGAAAAACTGTTTTTT	CASRLTGDEKLFF
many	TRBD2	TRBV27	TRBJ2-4	TGTGCCAGCAGTCCGCGGACTAGCGGGAGGGCCGTGGTCAAAAACATTCAGTACTTC	CASSPRTSGRAVVKNIQYF
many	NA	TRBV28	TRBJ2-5	TGTGCCAGCAGTTTTTTTATAGGATACGCCGGAAGTGAGGAGACCCAGTACTTC	CASSFFIGYAGSEETQYF
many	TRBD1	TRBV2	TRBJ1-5	TGTGCCAGCAAACATGACAGGGCCAATCAGCCCCAGCATTTT	CASKHDRANQPQHF
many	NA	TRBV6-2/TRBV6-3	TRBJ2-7	TGTGCCAGCAGACGGGACTTAGTTATAGGCTACGAGCAGTACTTC	CASRRDLVIGYEQYF
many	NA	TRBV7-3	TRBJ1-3	TGTGCCAGCAGCTTAAGACCCGGAAACACCATATATTTT	CASSLRPGNTIYF
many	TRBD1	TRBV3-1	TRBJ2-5	TGTGCCAGCAGCCAAGGAGGAGGGACAGGGGGTTCCCGATGGGAGACCCAGTACTTC	CASSQGGGTGGSRWETQYF
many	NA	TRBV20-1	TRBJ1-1	TGCAGTGCTAGAGATCTGTTTTCGGGGAACACTGAAGCTTTCTTT	CSARDLFSGNTEAFF
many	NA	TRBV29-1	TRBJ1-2	TGCAGCGTTGGGCAGGTATCCGACTATGGCTACACCTTC	CSVGQVSDYGYTF
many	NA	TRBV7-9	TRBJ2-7	TGTGCCAGCAGCCCATCACGCACCTACGAGCAGTACTTC	CASSPSRTYEQYF
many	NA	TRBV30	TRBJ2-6	TGTGCCTGGAGTAAACTACAGGTGACGCGGCGCTCTGGGGCCAACGTCCTGACTTTC	CAWSKLQVTRRSGANVLTF
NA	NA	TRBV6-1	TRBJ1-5	TGTGCCACACAACTGGACCATCAGCCCCAGCATTTT	CATQLDHQPQHF
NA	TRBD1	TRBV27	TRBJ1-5	TGTGCCAGCAGATACAGGGGAGCAAGCAATCAGCCCCAGCATTTT	CASRYRGASNQPQHF
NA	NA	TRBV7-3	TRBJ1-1	TGTGCCAGCAGCTTTGGCGGGTACACTGAAGCTTTCTTT	CASSFGGYTEAFF
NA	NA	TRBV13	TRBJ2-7	TGTGCCAGCAGCTTCCGGCCTTACGAGCAGTACTTC	CASSFRPYEQYF